These T cell receptor beta chains were read from a single sample in a study of read filtering for tumor transcriptome and immune sequencing. TCRdb used MiXCR to reprocess the reads, holding one entry per CDR3 protein. In the table there are some 43,000 distinct CDR3 sequences, roughly 13% of which are singletons. Sequencing was carried out using a population of CD138-negative cells sorted from bone marrow. The receptors were sampled from a donor aged 40 or older with multiple myeloma. Both conserved end residues are part of each CDR3. D genes are given only for firm matches. Clone size appears in some rows only: once, few, many, or a class for an expanded clone.

TRBJ2-7	NA	NA	TRBV6-2/TRBV6-3	TGTGCCACCTCTAATCCCTACGAGCAGTACTTC	CATSNPYEQYF
TRBJ2-1	large	TRBD2	TRBV29-1	TGCAGCGTCGATAGCGGGAAAAACAATGAGCAGTTCTTC	CSVDSGKNNEQFF
TRBJ2-1	many	TRBD2	TRBV12-3/TRBV12-4	TGTGCCAGCAGTTTCCCCGGGACTAGCGGGAGCTACTCCTACAATGAGCAGTTCTTC	CASSFPGTSGSYSYNEQFF
TRBJ2-1	many	NA	TRBV6-2/TRBV6-3	TGTGCCAGCCTAACAAGGACTCACGGAAGGGTCGATGAGCAGTTCTTC	CASLTRTHGRVDEQFF
TRBJ2-1	NA	NA	TRBV6-1	TGTGCCCGCAGGACTAAGGGACCAGTACGATCCAATGAGCAGTTCTTC	CARRTKGPVRSNEQFF
TRBJ2-5	many	NA	TRBV7-9	TGTGCCAGCAGCTTAGTAGGGACCCAGTACTTC	CASSLVGTQYF
TRBJ2-3	many	TRBD2	TRBV24-1	TGTGCCACCAATGCGGGAGTGGGGGATACGCAGTATTTT	CATNAGVGDTQYF
TRBJ2-7	NA	TRBD2	TRBV29-1	TGCAGCGTAGAAGCTAGCGGGGGACGTGCGGGCGAGCAGTACTTC	CSVEASGGRAGEQYF
TRBJ2-2	NA	NA	TRBV27	TGTGCCAGCAGTTTGGCCCGAGACCCCGCCCGAGGCGGGGAGCTGTTTTTT	CASSLARDPARGGELFF
TRBJ1-6	NA	NA	TRBV9	TGTGCCAGCAGCGTAAAGGGCAGCAATTCACCCCTCCACTTT	CASSVKGSNSPLHF
TRBJ2-2	many	NA	TRBV5-6	TGTGCCAGCAGCAAAAGAATTACTGCGAACACCGGGGAGCTGTTTTTT	CASSKRITANTGELFF
TRBJ2-3	many	NA	TRBV28	TGTGCCAGCAGTTTCCCCCGGAGCAGCACAGATACGCAGTATTTT	CASSFPRSSTDTQYF
TRBJ2-5	many	TRBD2	TRBV7-2	TGTGCCAGCAGCTTAGCAGCGGGAACTAAGACGCCCCAGTACTTC	CASSLAAGTKTPQYF
TRBJ2-3	NA	NA	TRBV20-1	TGCAGTGCTAGAGTCCAGCCTAGCACAGATACGCAGTATTTT	CSARVQPSTDTQYF
TRBJ2-1	NA	TRBD2	TRBV6-2/TRBV6-3	TGTGCCAGTACCCGGACTAGCGGGTTCAATGAGCAGTTCTTC	CASTRTSGFNEQFF
TRBJ2-2	many	TRBD1	TRBV24-1	TGTGCCACCAGTGAGTCCGGGACAGGGGGCCACGGGGAGCTGTTTTTT	CATSESGTGGHGELFF
TRBJ2-7	many	TRBD2	TRBV11-2	TGTGCCAGCAGCCCCCCGCGGGGGGAGCAGTACTTC	CASSPPRGEQYF
TRBJ1-5	NA	TRBD1	TRBV30	TGTGCCTGGAGTGCAGCAGGGGGCGGGCAGCCCCAGCATTTT	CAWSAAGGGQPQHF
TRBJ1-5	many	NA	TRBV24-1	TGTGCCACCAGTGATGATTCATCGATGGGACATAGCAATCAGCCCCAGCATTTT	CATSDDSSMGHSNQPQHF
TRBJ1-2	many	NA	TRBV20-1	TGCAGTGCTAGAGTCGACAGCCATGGCTACACCTTC	CSARVDSHGYTF
TRBJ2-3	many	NA	TRBV7-6	TGTGCCAGCAGCTGGGGGGTGCATACGCAGTATTTT	CASSWGVHTQYF
TRBJ2-3	many	NA	TRBV30	TGTGCCTGGAGTGTAGGAACAGATACGCAGTATTTT	CAWSVGTDTQYF
TRBJ1-1	many	NA	TRBV11-2	TGTGCCAGCAGCTTATCGCAGGGTCGGAGGGCTTTCTTT	CASSLSQGRRAFF
TRBJ2-2	many	NA	TRBV12-3/TRBV12-4	TGTGCCAGCAGTTTCGCCGGGGAGCTGTTTTTT	CASSFAGELFF
TRBJ2-3	many	NA	TRBV7-2	TGTGCCAGCAGCTTAGTCGGCGGGAGCACAGATACGCAGTATTTT	CASSLVGGSTDTQYF
TRBJ2-1	NA	TRBD2	TRBV7-9	TGTGCCAGCAGCTCCCCCGGGACTAGCTTCAATGAGCAGTTCTTC	CASSSPGTSFNEQFF
TRBJ2-1	many	TRBD2	TRBV20-1	TGCAGTGCTACTCTTAGTGGGACTAGGGGAAGCAATGAGCAGTTCTTC	CSATLSGTRGSNEQFF
TRBJ2-1	medium-sized	NA	TRBV6-6	TGTGCCAGCAGTTACAAACCACCCCCTTACAATGAGCAGTTCTTC	CASSYKPPPYNEQFF
TRBJ2-7	many	NA	TRBV6-1	TGTGCCAGCAGTGGACAGATAATAGACTACGAGCAGTACTTC	CASSGQIIDYEQYF
TRBJ2-3	many	NA	TRBV7-3	TGTGCCAGCAGCTTAGGTACGGGACGAGGGGCAGATACGCAGTATTTT	CASSLGTGRGADTQYF
TRBJ2-7	many	NA	TRBV29-1	TGCAGCGTTGGGGCTAGCAGTCGCTACGAGCAGTACTTC	CSVGASSRYEQYF
TRBJ1-5	many	NA	TRBV6-2/TRBV6-3	TGTGCCAGCAGGAACAAACAGGGCCTCAGGTATCAGCCCCAGCATTTT	CASRNKQGLRYQPQHF
TRBJ1-2	many	NA	TRBV4-1	TGCGCCAGCAGCTTGGCGGGTTCCGGCTACACCTTC	CASSLAGSGYTF